This T cell receptor beta chain was documented in a study of shared clonotypes between healthy human individuals. Genomic DNA (from each subset) was split evenly across several immunoSEQ plates. The repertoire was sequenced with immunoSEQ multiplex PCR; TCRdb's copy has only in-frame clones and lacks some. The sample contains over a million clones, 75% to 85% of which appear only once. All donors were healthy HIV-negative adults lacking recent acute infections or vaccinations. Trimming stripped 1 base from V and 0 bases from J, with 9 bases between. Germline CDR1 MNHEY, CDR2 SMNVEV (reference sequence). The CDR3 runs to 16 residues. This clone was observed a few times. What it recognizes is unknown. Findings of the study overall: Rarefaction revealed incomplete sorted-subset sequencing despite large depth. Approximately 4.9% of naive CD4 clonotypes were shared across a handful of donors.

The source of this sequence is a man younger than 35 in good health. Some clones in this sample may be carry-over from other donors' samples. Sequenced material: memory CD4+ T cells from PBMCs. Regarding subset: CD45RA-negative fraction. This chain uses TRBV27 with TRBJ2-2; D may be TRBD1 (5 bases). As DNA, the CDR3 is TGTGCCAGCAGTTTATGGGGCACCTCGAACACCGGGGAGCTGTTTTTT. Its protein product is CASSLWGTSNTGELFF.